The 29 T cell receptor beta chains listed next were all sequenced from one sample in a study of CD8+CD57+ T cells in acquired aplastic anemia. Sequencing was done on patients that had shown CD8+CD57+ cell expansion by flow cytometry. Profiles of TCR beta VDJ and CDR3 were generated from a genomic DNA template. From the reads, TCRdb called clonotypes with MiXCR, one entry per CDR3 protein. Of hundreds of thousands of distinct CDR3 sequences detected, around 30% appear once; the ten largest clones hold less than 0.85%. Source material: sorted CD4+, CD8+, or CD8+CD57+ T cells (not recorded which) from PBMCs. These TCRs come from a human donor with aplastic anemia.

The chain has TRBV2 and TRBJ2-1; TRBD2 matches at 7 bases. Trimming cost V 6 bases and J 2 bases; bases outside gene matches: 10. This CDR3 spans 16 amino acids. The V gene's germline CDR1 is SNHLY and CDR2 FYNNEI. In DNA, the CDR3 is TGTGCCAGCAGGCCGAGCGGGGCAGATCCCTACAATGAGCAGTTCTTC. Amino acid sequence: CASRPSGADPYNEQFF.

About this clonotype itself: Given a much more abundant clone one base away, this may be a read error. J is TRBJ1-1 and V is TRBV20-1; tentative D call: TRBD1 (5 bases). Germline assignment: CDR1 DFQATT and CDR2 SNEGSKA (reference sequence). This CDR3 contains 13 residues. The CDR3 region is CSASSAGRKAALF. The CDR3 region has the DNA TGCAGTGCCTCTTCGGCAGGGCGTAAGGCGGCTCTCTTT.

As to this clonotype: A read error may explain this, as a much larger clone is one base away. This rearrangement joins TRBV7-2 to TRBJ1-2, with D perhaps matching TRBD1 (6 bases). This CDR3 is built from 13 residues. Germline CDR1 and CDR2: SGHTA and FQGNSA. The CDR3 reads CASSSGADYGYIF. CDR3 nucleotides: TGTGCCAGCAGCTCGGGGGCGGACTATGGCTACATCTTC. The variable domain in full, completed from reference TRBV7-2 and TRBJ1-2, reads GAGVSQSPSNKVTEKGKDVELRCDPISGHTALYWYRQSLGQGLEFLIYFQGNSAPDKSGLPSDRFSAERTGGSVSTLTIQRTQQEDSAVYLCASSSGADYGYIFGSGTRLTVV.

V gene TRBV9 combines with J gene TRBJ2-1; D ambiguous. Trimming removed 0 bases at V and 6 bases at J, with 16 bases between. The CDR3 length is 16 residues. CDR1 is SGDLS and CDR2 is YYNGEE in the germline V gene. CDR3 loop: CASSVAFRGDANEQFF. CDR3 DNA sequence: TGTGCCAGCAGCGTAGCTTTTCGAGGTGATGCCAATGAGCAGTTCTTC.

Of note for this clonotype: A much larger clone lies a single base off, so this may be a read error. V is TRBV2 and J is TRBJ2-7; D not certain. The length of the CDR3 is 14 residues. CDR1 and CDR2 (germline): SNHLY, FYNNEI. V was clipped by 4 bases and J by 0 bases, with 10 bases between them. CDR3 nucleotides: TGTGCCAGCAGTGGGACGTTCGGCTCCTACGAGCAGTACTTC. As protein: CASSGTFGSYEQYF.

DNA of the CDR3: TGTGCCTGGAGTGTTGTGTCCGGTGGGACCATATATTTT. Translation: CAWSVVSGGTIYF. This rearrangement joins TRBV30 to TRBJ1-3; no clear D. V lost 0 bases, J lost 10 bases, and 13 bases lay in between. The germline V gene encodes CDR1 GTSNPN and CDR2 SVGIG (reference sequence). CDR3 size: 13 residues.

This clonotype was counted many times. The chain carries TRBV2 and TRBJ1-1, with D possibly matching TRBD1 (5 bases). V dropped 7 bases and J dropped 3 bases, with 15 bases sitting between them. Germline-derived CDR1 and CDR2 are SNHLY and FYNNEI. CDR3 size: 14 residues. The CDR3 loop reads CASTYGAGDTEAFF. In DNA form, the CDR3 reads TGTGCCAGCACCTACGGGGCCGGTGACACTGAAGCTTTCTTT. Full variable domain (remainder filled in from reference TRBV2 and TRBJ1-1): EPEVTQTPSHQVTQMGQEVILRCVPISNHLYFYWYRQILGQKVEFLVSFYNNEISEKSEIFDDQFSVERPDGSNFTLKIRSTKLEDSAMYFCASTYGAGDTEAFFGQGTRLTVV.

This clonotype was seen at least ten times. The V and J genes are TRBV7-6 and TRBJ2-1; D might be TRBD1 (6 bases). This CDR3 spans 15 amino acids. Deletions cut 5 bases from V and 9 bases from J, with 20 bases between. Germline-derived CDR1 and CDR2 are SGHVS and FNYEAQ. The CDR3 DNA follows: TGTGCCAGCAGCGCAACAGGGCCCGTCGGTACTGAGCAGTTCTTC. It translates to CASSATGPVGTEQFF.

This clonotype has a count of ten or more. The chain employs TRBV25-1 and TRBJ1-6; 7 bases agree with TRBD1. Germline V gene data show CDR1 as MGHDK and CDR2 as SYGVNS. The V segment lost 3 bases and the J segment 9 bases; nucleotides outside the gene matches: 8. The CDR3 contains 15 residues. The CDR3 reads CASSDPTGVGSPLHF. DNA for the CDR3: TGTGCCAGCAGTGACCCCACAGGGGTCGGTTCACCCCTCCACTTT.

The chain carries TRBV7-2 and TRBJ2-7; D is unresolved. Germline V lookup: CDR1 SGHTA, CDR2 FQGNSA. This CDR3 has 12 amino acids. V lost 6 bases and J lost 3, with 9 bases in between. The CDR3 region has the DNA TGTGCCAGCAGAGAGACCAACTACGAGCAGTACTTC. Translated: CASRETNYEQYF. The variable domain in full, completed from reference TRBV7-2 and TRBJ2-7, reads GAGVSQSPSNKVTEKGKDVELRCDPISGHTALYWYRQSLGQGLEFLIYFQGNSAPDKSGLPSDRFSAERTGGSVSTLTIQRTQQEDSAVYLCASRETNYEQYFGPGTRLTVT.

The V call is TRBV2, the J call TRBJ2-7; 8 positions match TRBD1. This CDR3 spans 14 amino acids. Germline trimming cut 6 bases from V and 1 base from J; bases unmatched to any gene: 5. Germline V gene lookup returns CDR1 SNHLY and CDR2 FYNNEI. In DNA form, the CDR3 reads TGTGCCAGCAGCGTTACAGGGGGGTCCTACGAGCAGTACTTC. Translated, it gives CASSVTGGSYEQYF. The full variable domain, with the rest looked up from reference TRBV2 and TRBJ2-7, is EPEVTQTPSHQVTQMGQEVILRCVPISNHLYFYWYRQILGQKVEFLVSFYNNEISEKSEIFDDQFSVERPDGSNFTLKIRSTKLEDSAMYFCASSVTGGSYEQYFGPGTRLTVT.

Points on this clonotype: A much larger clone differs from this one at a single base, so this may be a read error. The chain carries TRBV7-9 and TRBJ1-6, with 10 bases matching TRBD1. The CDR3 sequence is 15 residues long. CDR1 and CDR2 (germline): SEHNR, FQNEAQ (reference sequence). CDR3 DNA sequence: TGTGCCAGCAGCCCGGGGGACAGGGGTAATTCACCCCCCCACTTT. Protein product: CASSPGDRGNSPPHF.

This clonotype was seen ten or more times. The chain carries TRBV7-8 and TRBJ2-7; 9 nucleotides line up with TRBD1. The CDR3 runs to 15 residues. V shed 3 bases and J 4 bases; nucleotides not matched to a gene: 7. Germline CDR1 reads SGHVS; CDR2 reads FQNEAQ. The CDR3 sequence: CASSFGRTGAYEQYF. CDR3 bases: TGTGCCAGCAGCTTCGGTCGGACAGGGGCGTACGAGCAGTACTTC. The complete variable domain, with remaining parts taken from reference TRBV7-8 and TRBJ2-7, reads GAGVSQSPRYKVAKRGQDVALRCDPISGHVSLFWYQQALGQGPEFLTYFQNEAQLDKSGLPSDRFFAERPEGSVSTLKIQRTQQEDSAVYLCASSFGRTGAYEQYFGPGTRLTVT.

This clonotype was seen at least ten times. The chain employs TRBV6-1 and TRBJ1-6; no clear D. V was cut by 4 bases and J by 10 bases, with 11 bases left in between. The CDR3 totals 13 residues. Germline CDR1 is MNHNS and CDR2 is SASEGT. CDR3 loop: CASSGGFGSPLHF. In DNA, the CDR3 is TGTGCCAGCAGTGGAGGCTTTGGATCACCCCTCCACTTT.

This clonotype was detected ten times or more. The V gene is TRBV14, the J gene TRBJ2-7, with TRBD1 identical over 8 bases. The CDR3 consists of 13 residues. The germline CDR1 and CDR2 sequences are SGHDN and FVKESK. V shed 8 bases, J shed 3 bases, and the junction held 6 bases outside the gene matches. CDR3 sequence reads: CASRGQGNYEQYF. The CDR3 DNA follows: TGTGCCAGCCGAGGACAGGGTAACTACGAGCAGTACTTC. Together with reference TRBV14 and TRBJ2-7, the CDR3 gives the full variable domain: EAGVTQFPSHSVIEKGQTVTLRCDPISGHDNLYWYRRVMGKEIKFLLHFVKESKQDESGMPNNRFLAERTGGTYSTLKVQPAELEDSGVYFCASRGQGNYEQYFGPGTRLTVT.

This clonotype occurred many times. V usage is TRBV12-3 or TRBV12-4 and J usage is TRBJ1-2; no clear D. Between the trimmed V and J ends, which lost 6 bases and 7 bases, there was a span of 15 bases. There are 13 residues in the CDR3. The CDR3 sequence: CASRLELEAGYTF. In DNA, the CDR3 is TGTGCCAGCAGACTTGAACTAGAAGCTGGCTACACCTTC.

This clonotype was recorded many times. The chain joins TRBV7-6 to TRBJ2-7, with 7 bases identical to TRBD1. The ends lost 6 bases at V and 5 bases at J; junction bases unmatched: 7. CDR3 size: 13 residues. Per germline, CDR1 SGHVS and CDR2 FNYEAQ. CDR3 nucleotides: TGTGCCAGCAGGGAGACAGGGTTAGACGAGCAGTACTTC. This sequence encodes CASRETGLDEQYF.

The gene calls are TRBV24-1 and TRBJ1-2; 7 bases are shared with TRBD1. CDR1 and CDR2 from the germline V gene are KGHDR and SFDVKD. The CDR3 runs 13 residues. The V segment lost 9 bases and the J segment 2 bases; nucleotides outside the gene matches: 5. CDR3 sequence reads: CATAGTVNYGYTF. Here the CDR3 DNA reads TGTGCCACCGCCGGGACAGTAAACTATGGCTACACCTTC.

This clonotype occurred many times. The CDR3 DNA sequence: TGTGCCAGCAGGGGAGAGACAGCGAGGGGCAATCAGCCCCAGCATTTT. It is translated as CASRGETARGNQPQHF. J is TRBJ1-5 and V is TRBV2; D possibly corresponds to TRBD1 (5 bases). V was pared by 6 bases and J by 2 bases, with 17 bases between. Germline CDR1 is SNHLY and CDR2 is FYNNEI. This CDR3 is 16 amino acids long.

The genes are TRBV25-1 and TRBJ2-6; 9 bases map to TRBD2. From germline, CDR1 is MGHDK and CDR2 SYGVNS. The CDR3 covers 17 residues. Trimming cost V 6 bases and J 4 bases; bases outside gene matches: 10. CDR3 sequence (DNA): TGTGCCAGCAGCGTAGATTTGGGGACTAGCGGGGCCAACGTCCTGACTTTC. Amino acids: CASSVDLGTSGANVLTF.

This clonotype showed up many times. The rearrangement joins TRBV2 to TRBJ2-7; 7 bases are a match to TRBD1. V gave up 7 bases and J gave up 4 bases; unmatched junction bases: 13. The CDR3 covers 15 residues. Germline CDR1 SNHLY, CDR2 FYNNEI. CDR3 sequence: CASIRTGQATYEQYF. The CDR3 nucleotides are TGTGCCAGCATAAGGACCGGACAGGCGACTTACGAGCAGTACTTC.

The sample holds a few counts of this clonotype. J is TRBJ1-3 and V is TRBV5-6, with TRBD1 as a possible D gene (6 bases). Germline CDR1 reads SGHDT; CDR2 reads YYEEEE. V shed 3 bases and J shed 5 bases, with 18 bases lying between them. CDR3 length: 16 amino acids. CDR3 residues: CASSYLSGAGRNTIYF. In nucleotides, the CDR3 is TGTGCCAGCAGCTACCTATCAGGGGCGGGAAGAAACACCATATATTTT.

There are many counts of this clonotype. The chain joins TRBV20-1 to TRBJ2-7; 7 nucleotides line up with TRBD1. The CDR3 runs to 15 residues. CDR1 DFQATT and CDR2 SNEGSKA come from the germline V gene (reference sequence). The ends lost 0 bases at V and 4 bases at J; junction bases unmatched: 9. The CDR3 region is CSARDSRTGVYEQYF. The CDR3, as DNA: TGCAGTGCTAGAGATTCCCGGACAGGAGTGTACGAGCAGTACTTC.

The chain employs TRBV12-3 or TRBV12-4 and TRBJ2-1; TRBD1 aligns across 7 bases. V gave up 5 bases and J gave up 8 bases; unmatched junction bases: 6. CDR3 length equals 13 residues. CDR3 nucleotide sequence: TGTGCCAGCAGTAGGACAGGTACATATGAGCAGTTCTTC. Its protein product is CASSRTGTYEQFF.

This chain uses TRBV29-1 with TRBJ2-7, with 9 bases fitting TRBD2. The trim removed 6 bases at V and 3 bases at J, leaving 6 bases unmatched. Per the germline V gene, CDR1 is SQVTM and CDR2 is ANQGSEA. The CDR3 has 13 amino acids. CDR3 loop: CSVAGGGIYEQYF. For the CDR3, the DNA is TGCAGCGTAGCGGGGGGCGGAATCTACGAGCAGTACTTC.

This clonotype was observed at least ten times. This chain joins TRBV24-1 and TRBJ2-3; 9 nucleotides line up with TRBD2. Unmatched junction bases numbered 6, after V lost 4 bases and J lost 2 bases. The CDR3 is 16 residues long. Per germline, CDR1 KGHDR and CDR2 SFDVKD. The CDR3 loop is CATSDRTSANTDTQYF. The CDR3 coding sequence is TGTGCCACCAGTGACCGGACTAGCGCAAACACAGATACGCAGTATTTT.

This clonotype has a handful of counts. The J gene is TRBJ1-6, the V gene TRBV2, with TRBD1 matching 7 bases. V shed 3 bases and J 7 bases; nucleotides not matched to a gene: 6. The CDR3 has 15 residues. CDR1 is SNHLY and CDR2 is FYNNEI in the germline V gene. Here the CDR3 DNA reads TGTGCCAGCAGTGATCCCCGGGACAGAAATTCACCCCTCCACTTT. This sequence encodes CASSDPRDRNSPLHF.

This clonotype was observed many times. This chain links TRBV2 with TRBJ2-3, with TRBD2 matching over 7 bases. The CDR3 contains 11 residues. From germline, CDR1 is SNHLY and CDR2 FYNNEI. V trimming: 2 bases; J trimming: 14 bases; junction bases outside the gene matches: 4. The CDR3 region has the DNA TGTGCCAGCAGTGAACTAGCGGTGCTGTATTTT. This codes for CASSELAVLYF. The complete variable domain, with remaining parts taken from reference TRBV2 and TRBJ2-3, reads EPEVTQTPSHQVTQMGQEVILRCVPISNHLYFYWYRQILGQKVEFLVSFYNNEISEKSEIFDDQFSVERPDGSNFTLKIRSTKLEDSAMYFCASSELAVLYFGPGTRLTVL.

The table lists this clonotype with many counts. V usage is TRBV12-3 or TRBV12-4 and J usage is TRBJ2-3; D ambiguous. The CDR3 is 15 residues long. Trimming removed 7 bases at V and 0 bases at J, with 14 bases between. The CDR3 DNA follows: TGTGCCAGCACCCCGTTTGAGGCTAGCACAGATACGCAGTATTTT. This codes for CASTPFEASTDTQYF.